The clone carrying this TCR beta chain was counted only a few times. Antigen unknown. The germline V and J ends were trimmed by 0 bases and 3 bases, with 8 bases remaining between them. The CDR3 is 14 amino acids. Germline V gene data show CDR1 as MGHRA and CDR2 as YSYEKL. Study-level results: Tumor Tregs overlapped most with tumor, then blood, naive CD4+ cells.

TCRdb redid the calling of the 5' RACE reads with MiXCR, one entry per CDR3 protein. This repertoire shows under 9,500 distinct CDR3 sequences, 40% to 55% found once; its top ten account for about 3%. Tregs were sorted as CD4+CD25+CD127-/low cells. The chain uses TRBV4-1 and TRBJ1-1; the D is unclear. The sample was Tregs sorted from a lymph node. This TCR came from a female donor with breast cancer. The CDR3 loop reads CASSQDGSYTEAFF. The DNA for the CDR3 is TGCGCCAGCAGCCAAGACGGCAGTTACACTGAAGCTTTCTTT.